Presented here are 13 T cell receptor beta chains from one specimen sequenced in a study of post-analysis software for immune sequencing data. Study results and limitations: Comparison of patients with controls showed five TRBV segments more frequent in patients, TRBV5-6, TRBV5-1 and TRBV20-1 among them.

For these receptors, no antigen is known. Unique molecular identifiers featured in each of the TCR beta cDNA libraries. MiXCR was run by TCRdb on the PCR reads, yielding one entry per CDR3 protein. This sample yields approximately 730,000 distinct CDR3 sequences, of which 30% are seen a single time; 0.5% to 0.6% belongs to the top ten. The sequencing sample was made of blood. The origin of the receptors is a girl between 10 and 17 years old with multiple sclerosis.

This clonotype was seen more than once but under ten times. The rearrangement uses TRBV6-6 and TRBJ1-1; D remains unclear. Germline loops: CDR1 MNHNY, CDR2 SVGAGI (reference sequence). The CDR3 is made up of 13 amino acids. Trimming removed 2 bases at V and 5 bases at J, with 9 bases between. In nucleotides, the CDR3 is TGTGCCAGCAGTTACCCCGTGGAGACTGAAGCTTTCTTT. It yields the protein CASSYPVETEAFF.

The chain uses TRBV20-1 and TRBJ1-5; 8 positions agree with TRBD1. CDR1 is DFQATT and CDR2 is SNEGSKA in the germline V gene (reference sequence). The junction had 9 bases not matched to a gene; V was cut back by 3 bases and J by 5 bases. The CDR3 runs 15 residues. The CDR3 here is CSASQQGGLDQPQHF. The CDR3 bases are TGCAGTGCTAGCCAACAGGGGGGACTGGATCAGCCCCAGCATTTT.

In its sample, this clonotype was seen many times. The chain links TRBV10-3 to TRBJ2-1; 10 positions agree with TRBD1. Germline CDR1 reads ENHRY; CDR2 reads SYGVKD. With 6 bases clipped from V and 9 bases from J, the junction kept 11 bases outside the gene matches. The CDR3 extends over 15 amino acids. For the CDR3, the DNA is TGTGCCATCAGGAAGACAGGGGGCTCCTCCCCTGAGCAGTTCTTC. Amino acid sequence: CAIRKTGGSSPEQFF.

V and J are TRBV28 and TRBJ2-1; D uncertain. The CDR3 has 14 amino acids. V was trimmed by 6 bases and J by 4 bases, leaving 13 bases between them. CDR1 and CDR2 (germline): MDHEN, SYDVKM. The CDR3 loop is CASSPFLRYNEQFF. The DNA of the CDR3 is TGTGCCAGCAGCCCCTTTCTCCGGTACAATGAGCAGTTCTTC. Together with reference TRBV28 and TRBJ2-1, the CDR3 gives the full variable domain: DVKVTQSSRYLVKRTGEKVFLECVQDMDHENMFWYRQDPGLGLRLIYFSYDVKMKEKGDIPEGYSVSREKKERFSLILESASTNQTSMYLCASSPFLRYNEQFFGPGTRLTVL.

The chain is built from TRBV5-1 and TRBJ2-5; D is possibly TRBD1 or TRBD2 (5 bases each). The J call may be faulty, since TRBJ2-7 better matches the DNA end. This CDR3 contains 13 residues. Germline CDR1 is SGHRS and CDR2 is YFSETQ. CDR3 nucleotides: TGCGCCAGCAGCCGGGACCCTCCATCCGAGCAGTACTTC. This translates into CASSRDPPSEQYF.

The V gene is TRBV20-1, the J gene TRBJ2-4; D gene uncertain. The CDR3 spans 13 residues. The germline V gene encodes CDR1 DFQATT and CDR2 SNEGSKA (reference sequence). Trimming took 0 bases from V and 4 from J, leaving 7 bases between them. CDR3 bases: TGCAGTGCTAGAGAAGGTGGTAAAAACATTCAGTACTTC. It yields the protein CSAREGGKNIQYF.

In this sample, this clonotype turned up many times. The CDR3 loop is CASSLDKNYGYTF. CDR3 coding DNA: TGTGCCAGCAGCTTAGACAAGAACTATGGCTACACCTTC. V is TRBV7-2 and J is TRBJ1-2; D ambiguous. The V gene lost 1 base and the J gene lost 2 bases, with 5 bases spanning the gap. This CDR3 has 13 amino acids. Germline loops: CDR1 SGHTA, CDR2 FQGNSA.

CDR3 in amino acids: CSARAPAMGLAGEVIQYF. The CDR3 DNA sequence: TGCAGTGCTAGAGCTCCCGCCATGGGTCTAGCGGGGGAGGTCATTCAGTACTTC. The rearrangement joins TRBV20-1 to TRBJ2-4, with 10 positions matching TRBD2. The CDR3 is 18 residues long. Looked up from germline, CDR1 is DFQATT and CDR2 is SNEGSKA (reference sequence). The V and J ends lost 1 base and 9 bases, in that order; junction bases with no gene match: 18.

A few counts support this clonotype. J is TRBJ1-5 and V is TRBV28, with 9 bases matching TRBD1. From germline, CDR1 is MDHEN and CDR2 SYDVKM. V dropped 5 bases and J dropped 7; count of bases not matched to a gene: 9. This CDR3 is 15 amino acids long. The CDR3 is CASSLFGQGTQPQHF. CDR3 coding DNA: TGTGCCAGCAGTCTATTCGGACAGGGGACCCAGCCCCAGCATTTT.

The chain uses TRBV6-1 and TRBJ1-4; D is undetermined. Germline loops: CDR1 MNHNS, CDR2 SASEGT. The CDR3 covers 12 residues. Trimming removed 2 bases at V and 7 bases at J, with 5 bases between. CDR3 DNA sequence: TGTGCCAGCAGTGAATTCGGTGAAAAACTGTTTTTT. This gives the protein CASSEFGEKLFF.

The chain recombines TRBV20-1 with TRBJ2-5; D is unclear. CDR3 length equals 11 residues. Per the germline V gene, CDR1 is DFQATT and CDR2 is SNEGSKA (reference sequence). V dropped 6 bases and J dropped 5 bases, with 10 bases sitting between them. The CDR3 protein is CSAFLRETQYF. In nucleotides, the CDR3 is TGCAGTGCCTTCCTCCGGGAGACCCAGTACTTC.

This chain connects TRBV29-1 to TRBJ1-4, with D unclear. The germline gives CDR1 SQVTM, CDR2 ANQGSEA. The CDR3 has 13 residues. Trimming removed 1 base at V and 8 bases at J, with 11 bases between. The CDR3 is CSVEVLAGEKLFF. Here the CDR3 DNA reads TGCAGCGTTGAAGTTTTGGCGGGGGAAAAACTGTTTTTT.

This clonotype was detected ten times or more. The chain joins TRBV6-1 to TRBJ2-7, with D unresolved. Per the germline V gene, CDR1 is MNHNS and CDR2 is SASEGT. Trimming removed 5 bases at V and 4 bases at J, with 12 bases between. The CDR3 has 13 residues. The CDR3 nucleotides read TGTGCCAGCAGTAGGACGGAGTCTTACGAGCAGTACTTC. Translation: CASSRTESYEQYF.